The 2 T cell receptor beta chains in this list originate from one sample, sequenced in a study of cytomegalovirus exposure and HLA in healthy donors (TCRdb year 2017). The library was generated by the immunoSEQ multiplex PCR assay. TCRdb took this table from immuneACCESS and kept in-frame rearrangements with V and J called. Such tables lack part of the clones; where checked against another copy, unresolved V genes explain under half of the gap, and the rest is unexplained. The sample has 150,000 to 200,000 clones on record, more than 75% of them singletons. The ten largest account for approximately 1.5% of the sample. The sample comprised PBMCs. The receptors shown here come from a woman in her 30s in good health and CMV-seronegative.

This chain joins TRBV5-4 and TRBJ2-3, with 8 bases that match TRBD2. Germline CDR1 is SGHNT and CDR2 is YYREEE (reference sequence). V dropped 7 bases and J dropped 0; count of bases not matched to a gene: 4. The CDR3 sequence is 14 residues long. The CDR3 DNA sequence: TGTGCCAGCGAGCGGGGGCCTAGCACAGATACGCAGTATTTT. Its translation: CASERGPSTDTQYF.

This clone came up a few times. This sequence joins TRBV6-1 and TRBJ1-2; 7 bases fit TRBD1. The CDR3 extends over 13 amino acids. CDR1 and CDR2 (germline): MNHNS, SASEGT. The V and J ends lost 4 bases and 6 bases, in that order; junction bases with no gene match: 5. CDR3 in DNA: TGTGCCAGCAGTGTCGGACAGGCAGATGGCTACACCTTC. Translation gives CASSVGQADGYTF.